This T cell receptor (beta chain) was sequenced in a study of CD8 T cell repertoires and HIV-1 epitope variants. Study-level information: T cells were stimulated with Twenty-five Gag and Nef peptides separately. Enriched T cells were co-cultured with equal autologous T cell-negative cells. The study's findings and limits: This assay reports beta chains of antigen-expanded cells, not T cell function.

As concerns this clone: Its target is not known.

This CDR3 is built from 16 residues. Germline assignment: CDR1 SGHNT and CDR2 YYREEE (reference sequence). V dropped 4 bases and J dropped 1; count of bases not matched to a gene: 9. Assay: immunoSEQ multiplex PCR; the TCRdb copy retains only in-frame clones and omits some. Here the sample spans 1,100 or so clones, about 72% being singletons. Sequencing was done on a sample of cultured CD8+ T cells derived from PBMCs. V gene TRBV5-4 combines with J gene TRBJ2-3; TRBD2 aligns across 7 bases. The receptor was derived from a male donor with HIV. CDR3: CASSGGGTRGTDTQYF. CDR3 nucleotides: TGTGCCAGCAGCGGGGGAGGGACGAGGGGCACAGATACGCAGTATTTT.